The sequence of this T cell receptor beta chain was determined in a study of T cell changes during pregnancy in multiple sclerosis. Assay used: immunoSEQ multiplex PCR; TCRdb lists only in-frame clones, some missing. The profile shows 66,000 or so clones, over 75% of them singletons. Germline V gene sequence: CDR1 KGHSH, CDR2 LQKENI. The CDR3 is made up of 15 amino acids. Trimming removed 5 bases from V and 5 bases from J, with 19 bases in between. The sample here was CD8+ T cells from peripheral blood mononuclear cells, taken before pregnancy. The source is a female donor with multiple sclerosis, enrolled in a pregnancy study. J is TRBJ2-7 and V is TRBV18; unclear D gene. The CDR3 sequence: CASSGLGSSPHEQYF. CDR3 in DNA: TGTGCCAGCTCAGGCCTGGGCAGTAGTCCCCACGAGCAGTACTTC.